Listed below are T cell receptor beta chains from one sample, sequenced in a study of blood T cell repertoires in COVID-19. Sequencing used immunoSEQ multiplex PCR; TCRdb keeps in-frame clones, though not all of them. The sample carries about 80,000 clones, about four fifths recorded once. Sequencing was carried out using peripheral blood. The receptors shown here come from a human donor in a cohort sampled during active COVID-19. The CDR3 runs from the conserved cysteine through the conserved F or W. D genes are given only for firm matches. Part of the rows lack a size; the others show once, few, many or a class for expanded clones.

D: .
size: .
V: TRBV3-1/TRBV3-2
J: TRBJ2-3
CDR3: CASSPRGRAHTDTQYF
DNA: TGTGCCAGCAGCCCCCGCGGGCGGGCCCACACAGATACGCAGTATTTT

D: TRBD1
size: few
V: TRBV6-5
J: TRBJ1-6
CDR3: CASRPDRGSSPLHF
DNA: TGTGCCAGCAGACCCGACAGGGGGAGTTCACCCCTCCACTTT

D: .
size: .
V: TRBV2
J: TRBJ1-4
CDR3: CASSDDGRVGKKLFF
DNA: TGTGCCAGCAGTGATGATGGCAGGGTCGGAAAAAAACTGTTTTTT

D: TRBD1
size: .
V: TRBV28
J: TRBJ1-2
CDR3: CASNGQGATQRVGGYTF
DNA: TGTGCCAGCAACGGACAGGGGGCCACCCAAAGGGTAGGAGGCTACACCTTC

D: TRBD2
size: .
V: TRBV29-1
J: TRBJ2-7
CDR3: CSDGTSGRALKTYEQYF
DNA: TGCAGCGACGGGACTAGCGGGAGGGCCCTCAAGACCTACGAGCAGTACTTC

D: .
size: .
V: TRBV7-9
J: TRBJ1-1
CDR3: CASSRDYTEAFF
DNA: TGTGCCAGCAGCCGAGACTACACTGAAGCTTTCTTT

D: TRBD1
size: few
V: TRBV29-1
J: TRBJ1-2
CDR3: CSVVGQAGLGYTF
DNA: TGCAGCGTTGTCGGACAGGCCGGCCTCGGCTACACCTTC

D: .
size: .
V: TRBV10-3
J: TRBJ2-1
CDR3: CAIRKQDGEQFF
DNA: TGTGCCATCAGGAAACAGGACGGGGAGCAGTTCTTC

D: TRBD1
size: .
V: TRBV5-6
J: TRBJ2-2
CDR3: CASSRRTGRTGELFF
DNA: TGTGCCAGCAGCCGCCGGACAGGGAGGACCGGGGAGCTGTTTTTT

D: .
size: once
V: TRBV14
J: TRBJ2-1
CDR3: CASSSDGSSYNEQFF
DNA: TGTGCCAGCAGCTCGGACGGGAGCTCCTACAATGAGCAGTTCTTC

D: .
size: .
V: TRBV7-9
J: TRBJ2-2
CDR3: CASSPQRVNTGELFF
DNA: TGTGCCAGCAGCCCTCAGAGGGTCAACACCGGGGAGCTGTTTTTT